This T cell receptor (beta chain) was captured by sequencing in a study of shared clonotypes between healthy human individuals. Overall study context: Serving as donors were two women and a few men, whose ages spanned 18 to 49. Each donor had three CD4 naive, three CD4 memory, two CD8 naive and one CD8 memory plate.

Using roughly 180 ng DNA, 25,000 to 35,000 T cell genomes, the sorted-subset replicate PCRs were run. Sequenced by immunoSEQ multiplex PCR; TCRdb stores in-frame clones only, minus some. The sample contains over 2,000,000 clones, 93% of which appear only once. Whole-study findings and limits: Clonotypes shared by all four donors outscored non-shared clonotypes in generation probability.

A remark on this clone: Its specificity is not known.

Terminally differentiated effector memory CD45RA+ cells were excluded by CCR7 positive selection of CD45RO-negative cells. The source is a man aged 18 to 29 in good health. Some clones in this sample may be carry-over from other donors' samples. The sequenced material came from naive CD8+ T cells from PBMCs.

The CDR3 DNA follows: TGTGCCAGCAGCTTTCTAACAGGGCCCGACAGTGAGCAGTACTTC. Protein: CASSFLTGPDSEQYF. This rearrangement joins TRBV7-8 to TRBJ2-7; perhaps TRBD1 as D (6 bases). With 3 bases removed from V and 7 bases from J, the gap between germline ends came to 19 bases. Germline CDR1 is SGHVS and CDR2 is FQNEAQ. The CDR3 sequence is 15 residues long.